This T cell receptor beta chain came from a study of graft-versus-host responses after intestinal transplantation. The CDR3 is 10 amino acids. V lost 9 bases and J lost 4, with 4 bases in between. Germline lookup yields CDR1 LNHDA and CDR2 SQIVND (reference sequence). The data were produced by immunoSEQ multiplex PCR, yet TCRdb's version contains in-frame clones alone and is incomplete. The data contain approximately 9,300 clones, nearly 95% of them seen just once; the ten biggest clones take up around 15%. This receptor was identified in a human patient who received an intestinal transplant, so some T cells may come from the graft donor. This material consisted of bone marrow, taken about 530 days after intestinal transplantation. This chain joins TRBV19 and TRBJ1-5; D unclear. The CDR3 sequence is CARGNQPQHF. DNA for the CDR3: TGTGCCAGAGGGAATCAGCCCCAGCATTTT. Variable domain in full (rest from reference TRBV19 and TRBJ1-5): DGGITQSPKYLFRKEGQNVTLSCEQNLNHDAMYWYRQDPGQGLRLIYYSQIVNDFQKGDIAEGYSVSREKKESFPLTVTSAQKNPTAFYLCARGNQPQHFGDGTRLSIL.